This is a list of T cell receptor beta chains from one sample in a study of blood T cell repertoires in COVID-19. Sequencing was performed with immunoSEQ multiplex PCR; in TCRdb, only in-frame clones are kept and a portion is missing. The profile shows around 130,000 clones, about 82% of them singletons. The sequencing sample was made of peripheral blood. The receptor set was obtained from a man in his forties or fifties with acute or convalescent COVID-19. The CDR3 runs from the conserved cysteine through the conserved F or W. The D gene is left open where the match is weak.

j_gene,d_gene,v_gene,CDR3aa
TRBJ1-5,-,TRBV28,CASSFIPGSNQPQHF
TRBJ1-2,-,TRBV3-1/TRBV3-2,CASSPGAGGYTF
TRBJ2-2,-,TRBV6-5,CASRGQHTGELFF
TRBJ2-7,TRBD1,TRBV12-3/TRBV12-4,CASTRTGSYEQYF
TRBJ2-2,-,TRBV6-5,CASIVQVPGELFF
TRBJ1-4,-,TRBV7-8,CASSLEPLHPGTNEKLFF
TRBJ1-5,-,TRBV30,CAWSVSRGGQPQHF
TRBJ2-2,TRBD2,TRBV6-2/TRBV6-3,CASSPETSGYQGELFF
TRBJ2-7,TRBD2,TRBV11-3,CASRSSSGSYEQYF
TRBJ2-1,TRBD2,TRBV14,CASSQGLAEMSSYNEQFF
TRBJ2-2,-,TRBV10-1,CASSAGAPGELFF
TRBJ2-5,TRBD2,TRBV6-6,CASVTGGQETQYF
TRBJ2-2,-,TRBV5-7,CASSLAVGANTGELFF
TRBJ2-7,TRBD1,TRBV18,CASSQTGTGNEGEQYF
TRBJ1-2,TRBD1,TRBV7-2,CASSLGGQGTSDGYTF
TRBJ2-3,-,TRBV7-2,CASSFQTGTDTQYF
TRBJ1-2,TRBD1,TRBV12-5,CASGSRDSYGYTF
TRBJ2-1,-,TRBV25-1,CASSALGGRGGGNEQFF
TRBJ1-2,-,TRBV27,CASRGQFYGYTF
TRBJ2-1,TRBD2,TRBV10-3,CAIGRRSGVKLEQFF
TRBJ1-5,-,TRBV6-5,CASRRGRDSNQPQHF
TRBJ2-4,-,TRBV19,CASSIGIAKNIQYF
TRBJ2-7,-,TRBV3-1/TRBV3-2,CASSQRPRRGYEQYF
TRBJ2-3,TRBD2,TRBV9,CASSVEGTSGGSTDTQYF
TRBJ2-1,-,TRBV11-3,CASNGWLGNEQFF
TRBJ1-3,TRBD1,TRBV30,CAWNPGTGFGNTIYF
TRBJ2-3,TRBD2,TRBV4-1,CASSQGTAGGLTDTQYF
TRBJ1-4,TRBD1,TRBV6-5,CASSLGQDEKLFF
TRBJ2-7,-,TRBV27,CASSLSTPYEQYF
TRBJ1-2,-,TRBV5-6,CASSLGGPFYGYTF
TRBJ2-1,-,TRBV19,CASKAGGSYNEQFF
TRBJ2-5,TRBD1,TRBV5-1,CASSSGVGQGYFSQETQYF
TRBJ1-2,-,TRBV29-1,CSVDVREDYGYTF
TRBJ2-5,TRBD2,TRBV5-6,CASSLGSGYQETQYF
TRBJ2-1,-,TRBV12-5,CASGLGEGVYNEQFF
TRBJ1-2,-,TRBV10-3,CAISEPPLFYGYTF
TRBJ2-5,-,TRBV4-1,CASSQGLKETQYF
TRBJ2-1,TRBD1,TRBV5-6,CASSLDRDGYYNEQFF
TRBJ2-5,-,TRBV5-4,CASSRDSGWETQYF
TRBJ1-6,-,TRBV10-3,CAIRYREGSPLHF
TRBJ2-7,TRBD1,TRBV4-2,CASSQDRTGGYEQYF
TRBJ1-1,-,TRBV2,CASSEVQTSRAEAFF
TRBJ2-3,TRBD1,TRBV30,CARTVTGSPSTDTQYF
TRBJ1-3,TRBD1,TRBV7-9,CASRKNRGDSGNTIYF
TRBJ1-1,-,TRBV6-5,CASSRRNTEAFF
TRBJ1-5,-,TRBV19,CASSITGTYSNQPQHF
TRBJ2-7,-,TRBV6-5,CASSPPGSSSYEQYF
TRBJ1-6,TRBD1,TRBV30,CAWGDRGNSPLHF
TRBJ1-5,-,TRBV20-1,CSASRTANQPQHF
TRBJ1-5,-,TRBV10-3,CAISAAGYNQPQHF